Presented here are 26 T cell receptor beta chains from one specimen sequenced in a study of CD8 T cells in Susac syndrome. Random-hexamer reverse transcription was applied to roughly 0.5 to 1 ug RNA. TCRdb used MiXCR to reprocess the immunoSEQ multiplex PCR reads, holding one entry per CDR3 protein. The data contain fewer than 300,000 distinct CDR3 sequences, 80% to 90% of them seen just once; the ten biggest clones take up over 0.1%. The specimen was CD8+ T cells from PBMCs. The receptors were gathered from a human donor with multiple sclerosis.

This clonotype showed up just a few times. This sequence joins TRBV25-1 and TRBJ2-7; no reliable D call. V was pared by 3 bases and J by 4 bases, with 4 bases between. From germline, CDR1 is MGHDK and CDR2 SYGVNS. CDR3 length equals 11 residues. CDR3 region: CASSDAYEQYF. For the CDR3, the DNA is TGTGCCAGCAGTGATGCGTACGAGCAGTACTTC.

This rearrangement joins TRBV27 to TRBJ2-1; 7 positions agree with TRBD2. This CDR3 is built from 11 residues. Germline V CDR1 and CDR2: MNHEY, SMNVEV (reference sequence). With V trimmed by 7 bases and J by 9 bases, 3 bases remained unmatched. CDR3 in amino acids: CASKGGFEQFF. The CDR3 nucleotides are TGTGCCAGCAAGGGAGGGTTTGAGCAGTTCTTC.

The chain is built from TRBV7-9 and TRBJ2-6; D remains unclear. Trimming shortened V by 5 bases and J by 0 bases, and 11 bases separated the two germline ends. Looked up from germline, CDR1 is SEHNR and CDR2 is FQNEAQ (reference sequence). The CDR3 has 16 residues. The CDR3, as DNA: TGTGCCAGCAGCGGTAAAGATCGCTCTGGGGCCAACGTCCTGACTTTC. Translating it yields CASSGKDRSGANVLTF.

The rearrangement uses TRBV9 and TRBJ2-7; D possibly corresponds to TRBD2 (5 bases). CDR1 SGDLS and CDR2 YYNGEE come from the germline V gene. V shed 0 bases and J shed 5 bases, with 15 bases lying between them. The CDR3 is made up of 15 amino acids. CDR3 bases: TGTGCCAGCAGCGTAGAAAGCGGTCCTGCTAACGAGCAGTACTTC. This codes for CASSVESGPANEQYF. Based on the CDR3 plus reference TRBV9 and TRBJ2-7, the full variable domain is DSGVTQTPKHLITATGQRVTLRCSPRSGDLSVYWYQQSLDQGLQFLIQYYNGEERAKGNILERFSAQQFPDLHSELNLSSLELGDSALYFCASSVESGPANEQYFGPGTRLTVT.

The chain carries TRBV5-8 and TRBJ2-3; 8 nucleotides line up with TRBD2. There are 15 residues in the CDR3. Per germline, CDR1 SGHTS and CDR2 YDEGEE. Trimming at V came to 4 bases and at J to 0 bases, leaving 4 bases not matched to a gene. The CDR3 loop reads CASSILAVSTDTQYF. CDR3 DNA: TGTGCCAGCAGCATACTAGCGGTTAGCACAGATACGCAGTATTTT.

A single count supports this clonotype. This rearrangement joins TRBV9 to TRBJ1-2; 8 bases align to TRBD1. The length of the CDR3 is 15 residues. V was pared by 4 bases and J by 3 bases, with 8 bases of the junction left unmatched. Germline CDR1 and CDR2: SGDLS and YYNGEE. This CDR3 reads CASSTQGAIDYGYTF. CDR3 coding DNA: TGTGCCAGCAGCACCCAGGGGGCCATCGACTATGGCTACACCTTC.

V usage is TRBV13 and J usage is TRBJ2-5; D is uncertain. Germline V CDR1 and CDR2: PRHDT, FYEKMQ (reference sequence). This CDR3 has 13 residues. Trimming shortened V by 3 bases and J by 5 bases, and 10 bases separated the two germline ends. The CDR3 loop reads CASSFRVNETQYF. Written as DNA, the CDR3 is TGTGCCAGCAGCTTTAGGGTAAATGAGACCCAGTACTTC.

The V gene is TRBV10-3, the J gene TRBJ2-3, with D unclear. This CDR3 region has 13 residues. In germline, CDR1 is ENHRY, CDR2 SYGVKD. V was trimmed by 10 bases and J by 3 bases, leaving 14 bases between them. The CDR3 spells CATLALETDTQYF. The CDR3 bases are TGTGCCACCTTGGCCTTAGAGACAGATACGCAGTATTTT.

The chain employs TRBV28 and TRBJ2-1; D not certain. CDR1 is MDHEN, CDR2 SYDVKM, per germline. Between the trimmed V and J ends, which lost 8 bases and 5 bases, there was a span of 10 bases. The CDR3 totals 12 residues. Here the CDR3 DNA reads TGTGCCAGCGCTGCAGGAGACAATGAGCAGTTCTTC. The encoded protein is CASAAGDNEQFF.

The V gene is TRBV19, the J gene TRBJ2-3; D is possibly TRBD1 (5 bases). Germline V CDR1 and CDR2: LNHDA, SQIVND (reference sequence). The germline V and J ends were trimmed by 5 bases and 4 bases, with 13 bases remaining between them. The CDR3 is 14 amino acids. The CDR3: CASSVAGMADTQYF. In DNA form, the CDR3 reads TGTGCCAGTAGTGTTGCAGGGATGGCAGATACGCAGTATTTT.

The CDR3 sequence: CASSLSPIASAVGADEQFF. The CDR3 DNA follows: TGTGCCAGCAGTTTGTCTCCCATCGCCTCAGCGGTTGGAGCTGATGAGCAGTTCTTC. The V call is TRBV27, the J call TRBJ2-1, with a possible D match to TRBD2 (5 bases). The V gene's germline CDR1 is MNHEY and CDR2 SMNVEV (reference sequence). The CDR3 consists of 19 residues. The V end lost 3 bases, the J end lost 8 bases, and 29 bases lay between the germline ends.

This clonotype has more than one count but fewer than ten. CDR3 bases: TGTGCCAGCAGTGGGAGTGGCGGGAGTTACGAGCAGTACTTC. Translating it yields CASSGSGGSYEQYF. This chain joins TRBV27 and TRBJ2-7; 7 bases are a match to TRBD2. There are 14 residues in the CDR3. J was trimmed by 4 bases and V by 5 bases; bases with no gene match: 8. Germline V gene data show CDR1 as MNHEY and CDR2 as SMNVEV (reference sequence).

The J gene is TRBJ2-3, the V gene TRBV12-3 or TRBV12-4; perhaps TRBD2 as D (5 bases). This CDR3 is built from 15 residues. The germline V and J ends were trimmed by 4 bases and 4 bases, with 15 bases remaining between them. The CDR3 region has the DNA TGTGCCAGCAGTTCGGCAGCGGAAAATCCAGATACGCAGTATTTT. This codes for CASSSAAENPDTQYF.

The CDR3 nucleotides are TGTGCCAGCAGCTGGAACCCTGGGAGCTACGAGCAGTACTTC. Translation gives CASSWNPGSYEQYF. This chain links TRBV5-4 with TRBJ2-7; D perhaps matches TRBD2 (5 bases). The CDR3 has 14 amino acids. The V and J ends lost 3 bases and 3 bases respectively, with 13 bases between them. Germline V gene lookup returns CDR1 SGHNT and CDR2 YYREEE (reference sequence).

The chain couples TRBV3-1 to TRBJ1-1; D is undetermined. The CDR3 is 16 amino acids. Between the trimmed V and J ends, which lost 0 bases and 6 bases, there was a span of 17 bases. Germline assignment: CDR1 LGHDT and CDR2 YNNKEL (reference sequence). The CDR3 is CASSQDLGQRFAEAFF. CDR3 coding DNA: TGTGCCAGCAGCCAAGATCTAGGTCAGAGGTTCGCTGAAGCTTTCTTT.

The gene calls are TRBV20-1 and TRBJ1-2; D may be TRBD1 (5 bases). Germline assignment: CDR1 DFQATT and CDR2 SNEGSKA (reference sequence). With 0 bases removed from V and 8 bases from J, the gap between germline ends came to 16 bases. This CDR3 region has 14 residues. The CDR3 nucleotides are TGCAGTGCTAGAGAGCGTGTAAAGGGGATCGGCTACACCTTC. It is translated as CSARERVKGIGYTF.

This chain joins TRBV28 and TRBJ1-6, with a weak D call TRBD1 (5 bases). Trimming left V 4 bases short and J 12 bases short, with 13 bases between. Germline-derived CDR1 and CDR2 are MDHEN and SYDVKM. CDR3 size: 13 residues. This CDR3 reads CASSSGPQEPLHF. CDR3 bases: TGTGCCAGCAGTTCGGGGCCCCAGGAACCCCTCCACTTT. Based on the CDR3 plus reference TRBV28 and TRBJ1-6, the full variable domain is DVKVTQSSRYLVKRTGEKVFLECVQDMDHENMFWYRQDPGLGLRLIYFSYDVKMKEKGDIPEGYSVSREKKERFSLILESASTNQTSMYLCASSSGPQEPLHFGNGTRLTVT.

V and J are TRBV28 and TRBJ2-3; possible D gene TRBD2, 6 bases. Trimming pared 1 base from V and 4 bases from J, leaving 15 bases between. The CDR3 extends over 16 amino acids. Germline CDR1 and CDR2: MDHEN and SYDVKM. The DNA of the CDR3 is TGTGCCAGCAGTTTATTGGGGGGAGAGAGCGCAGATACGCAGTATTTT. Its protein is CASSLLGGESADTQYF.

A few counts support this clonotype. V gene TRBV4-1 combines with J gene TRBJ2-7; the D is unclear. Germline CDR1 MGHRA, CDR2 YSYEKL. The CDR3 is made up of 13 amino acids. Trimming removed 1 base from V and 0 bases from J, with 4 bases in between. Here the CDR3 reads CASSQGFSYEQYF. The DNA for the CDR3 is TGCGCCAGCAGCCAAGGGTTCTCCTACGAGCAGTACTTC.

This clonotype was seen a single time. The chain employs TRBV27 and TRBJ2-7; TRBD1 matches at 9 bases. The CDR3 spans 16 residues. Per the germline V gene, CDR1 is MNHEY and CDR2 is SMNVEV (reference sequence). With V trimmed by 3 bases and J by 5 bases, 11 bases remained unmatched. CDR3 protein: CASSLSPGTGTHEQYF. In DNA form, the CDR3 reads TGTGCCAGCAGTTTGTCCCCCGGGACAGGGACCCACGAGCAGTACTTC.

The rearrangement uses TRBV5-1 and TRBJ2-1, with 9 bases lining up with TRBD2. Germline assignment: CDR1 SGHRS and CDR2 YFSETQ. The CDR3 length is 16 residues. V was clipped by 0 bases and J by 5 bases; unmatched bases: 6. CDR3 DNA: TGCGCCAGCAGCTTGGGTTTAGCGGGAGTCCACAATGAGCAGTTCTTC. It encodes CASSLGLAGVHNEQFF.

The chain employs TRBV20-1 and TRBJ1-2; D not certain. The CDR3 covers 15 residues. V dropped 1 base and J dropped 4 bases, with 16 bases sitting between them. Germline CDR1 reads DFQATT; CDR2 reads SNEGSKA (reference sequence). CDR3 nucleotide sequence: TGCAGTGCTAGAGCGAAAGACAAGAAAATCTATGGCTACACCTTC. It yields the protein CSARAKDKKIYGYTF.

CDR3 loop: CAWNGQRNTEAFF. CDR3 bases: TGTGCCTGGAACGGACAGAGGAACACTGAAGCTTTCTTT. The chain uses TRBV30 and TRBJ1-1, with D perhaps TRBD1 (6 bases). Trimming shortened V by 4 bases and J by 1 base, and 10 bases separated the two germline ends. Germline CDR1 GTSNPN, CDR2 SVGIG (reference sequence). This CDR3 has 13 amino acids.

V usage is TRBV5-1 and J usage is TRBJ2-7, with D possibly matching TRBD2 (6 bases). Trimming cost V 5 bases and J 5 bases, with 11 bases left between them. Germline lookup yields CDR1 SGHRS and CDR2 YFSETQ. This CDR3 is 12 amino acids long. As DNA, the CDR3 is TGCGCCAGCAGAGAAACGGGGGACGAGCAGTACTTC. Residues: CASRETGDEQYF.

This chain links TRBV21-1 with TRBJ2-3; the D call in the table, TRBD2, was not verified against the DNA. TRBV21-1 is flagged as a pseudogene. The CDR3 extends over 17 amino acids. The CDR3 DNA reads TGTGCCAGCAGCAAAGCGCGGGGACTAGCGGGAAAGTATACGCAGTATTTT. It encodes CASSKARGLAGKYTQYF.

This clonotype was counted a few times. The V and J genes are TRBV9 and TRBJ2-7; D call uncertain. CDR3 length equals 12 residues. Looked up from germline, CDR1 is SGDLS and CDR2 is YYNGEE. Trimming cost V 4 bases and J 3 bases, with 8 bases left between them. The CDR3 nucleotides read TGTGCCAGCAGCAACCCTGGCTACGAGCAGTACTTC. It is translated as CASSNPGYEQYF. The variable domain in full, completed from reference TRBV9 and TRBJ2-7, reads DSGVTQTPKHLITATGQRVTLRCSPRSGDLSVYWYQQSLDQGLQFLIQYYNGEERAKGNILERFSAQQFPDLHSELNLSSLELGDSALYFCASSNPGYEQYFGPGTRLTVT.